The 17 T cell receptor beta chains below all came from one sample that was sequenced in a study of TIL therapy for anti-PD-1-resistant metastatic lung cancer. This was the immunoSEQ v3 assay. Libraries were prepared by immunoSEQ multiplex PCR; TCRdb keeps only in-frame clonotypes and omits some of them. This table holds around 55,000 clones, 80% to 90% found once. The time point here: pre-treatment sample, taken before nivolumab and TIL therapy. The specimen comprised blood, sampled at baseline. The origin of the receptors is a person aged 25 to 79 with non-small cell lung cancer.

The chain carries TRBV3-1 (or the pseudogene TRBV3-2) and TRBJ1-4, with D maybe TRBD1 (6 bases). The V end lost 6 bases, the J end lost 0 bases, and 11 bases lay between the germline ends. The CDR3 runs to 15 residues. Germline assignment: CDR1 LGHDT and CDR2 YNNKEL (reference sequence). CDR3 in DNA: TGTGCCAGCAGTGGACAGACTGCAACTAATGAAAAACTGTTTTTT. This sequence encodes CASSGQTATNEKLFF.

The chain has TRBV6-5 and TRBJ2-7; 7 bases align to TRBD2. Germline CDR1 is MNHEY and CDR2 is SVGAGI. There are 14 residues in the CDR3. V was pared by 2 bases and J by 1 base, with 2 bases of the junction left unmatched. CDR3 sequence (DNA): TGTGCCAGCAGTTACGAGCGGGATTCCTACGAGCAGTACTTC. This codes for CASSYERDSYEQYF.

CDR3 in amino acids: CASSVRQGLGETQYF. For the CDR3, the DNA is TGTGCCAGCAGCGTAAGACAGGGCTTGGGAGAGACCCAGTACTTC. The chain is built from TRBV9 and TRBJ2-5; 7 bases align to TRBD1. The CDR3 is 15 amino acids. V dropped 1 base and J dropped 4; count of bases not matched to a gene: 7. Germline V gives CDR1 SGDLS, CDR2 YYNGEE.

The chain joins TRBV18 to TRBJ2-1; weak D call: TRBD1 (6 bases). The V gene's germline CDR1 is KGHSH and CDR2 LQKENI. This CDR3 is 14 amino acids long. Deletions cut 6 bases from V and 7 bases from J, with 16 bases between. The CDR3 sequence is CASSSDRSQNEQFF. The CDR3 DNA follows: TGTGCCAGCTCCTCGGACAGAAGTCAAAATGAGCAGTTCTTC.

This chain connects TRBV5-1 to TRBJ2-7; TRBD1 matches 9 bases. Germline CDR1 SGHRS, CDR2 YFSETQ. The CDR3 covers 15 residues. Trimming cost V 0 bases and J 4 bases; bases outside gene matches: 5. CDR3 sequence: CASSLGTGVEYEQYF. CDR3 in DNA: TGCGCCAGCAGCTTGGGGACAGGGGTCGAGTACGAGCAGTACTTC.

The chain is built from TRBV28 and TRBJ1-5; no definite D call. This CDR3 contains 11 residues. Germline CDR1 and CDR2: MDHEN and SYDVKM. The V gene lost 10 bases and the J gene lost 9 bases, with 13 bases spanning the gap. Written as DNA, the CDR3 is TGTGCCACCGATGGAGGTTCGCCCCAGCATTTT. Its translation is CATDGGSPQHF.

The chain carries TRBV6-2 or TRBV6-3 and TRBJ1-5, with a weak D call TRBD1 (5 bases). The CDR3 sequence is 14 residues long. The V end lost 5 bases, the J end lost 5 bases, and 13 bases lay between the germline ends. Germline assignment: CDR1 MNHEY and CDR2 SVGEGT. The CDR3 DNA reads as TGTGCCAGCAGTAAAGACAGTGGGTATCAGCCCCAGCATTTT. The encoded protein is CASSKDSGYQPQHF.

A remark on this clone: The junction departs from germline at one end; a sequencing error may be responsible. The CDR3 region has the DNA TGCGCCAGCAACCAACCGGGCGCAGAATACAATGAGCAGTTCTTC. Its protein is CASNQPGAEYNEQFF. V usage is TRBV4-1 and J usage is TRBJ2-1, with D hard to call. Germline CDR1 and CDR2: MGHRA and YSYEKL. The CDR3 spans 15 residues.

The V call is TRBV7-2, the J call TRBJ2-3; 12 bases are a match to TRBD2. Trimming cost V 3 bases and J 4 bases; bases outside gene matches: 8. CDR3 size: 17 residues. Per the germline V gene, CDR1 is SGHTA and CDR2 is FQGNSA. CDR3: CASSFRTLAGGADTQYF. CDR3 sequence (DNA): TGTGCCAGCAGCTTCCGTACTCTAGCGGGAGGGGCAGATACGCAGTATTTT.

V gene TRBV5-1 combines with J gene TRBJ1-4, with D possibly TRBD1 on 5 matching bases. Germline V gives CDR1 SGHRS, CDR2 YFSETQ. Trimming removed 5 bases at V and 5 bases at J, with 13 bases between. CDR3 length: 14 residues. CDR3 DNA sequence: TGCGCCAGCAGGCCCGGGACGGGAAATGAAAAACTGTTTTTT. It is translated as CASRPGTGNEKLFF.

The DNA for the CDR3 is TGTGCCAGCAGCCCAGACCTGCGGGCTAAGGGCCAAGAGACCCAGTACTTC. It codes for CASSPDLRAKGQETQYF. V and J are TRBV14 and TRBJ2-5; a weak D match, TRBD2 (5 bases). CDR3 length: 17 residues. The V gene's germline CDR1 is SGHDN and CDR2 FVKESK. The V gene lost 4 bases and the J gene lost 1 base, with 19 bases spanning the gap.

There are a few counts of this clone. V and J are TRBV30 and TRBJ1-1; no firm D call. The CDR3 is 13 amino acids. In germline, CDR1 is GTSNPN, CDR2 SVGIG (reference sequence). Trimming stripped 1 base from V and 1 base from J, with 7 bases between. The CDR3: CAWSGQRNTEAFF. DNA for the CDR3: TGTGCCTGGAGTGGGCAGAGGAACACTGAAGCTTTCTTT. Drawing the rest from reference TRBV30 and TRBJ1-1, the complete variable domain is SQTIHQWPATLVQPVGSPLSLECTVEGTSNPNLYWYRQAAGRGLQLLFYSVGIGQISSEVPQNLSASRPQDRQFILSSKKLLLSDSGFYLCAWSGQRNTEAFFGQGTRLTVV.

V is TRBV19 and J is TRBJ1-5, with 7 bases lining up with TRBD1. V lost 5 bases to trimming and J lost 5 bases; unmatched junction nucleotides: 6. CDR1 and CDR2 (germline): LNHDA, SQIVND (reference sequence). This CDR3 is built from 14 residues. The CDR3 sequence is CASSYRQGDQPQHF. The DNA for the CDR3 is TGTGCCAGTAGTTATCGGCAGGGGGATCAGCCCCAGCATTTT.

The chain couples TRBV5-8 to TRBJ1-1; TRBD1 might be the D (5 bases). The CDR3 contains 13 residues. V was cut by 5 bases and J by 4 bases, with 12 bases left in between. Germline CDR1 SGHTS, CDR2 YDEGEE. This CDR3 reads CASSLWGGTEAFF. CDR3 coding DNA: TGTGCCAGCAGTCTGTGGGGGGGCACTGAAGCTTTCTTT.

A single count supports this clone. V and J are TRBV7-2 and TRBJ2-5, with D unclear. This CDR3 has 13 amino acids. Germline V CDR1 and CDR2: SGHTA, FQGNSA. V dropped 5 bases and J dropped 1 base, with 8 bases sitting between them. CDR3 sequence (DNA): TGTGCCAGCAGCCCCCTAGTCCAAGAGACCCAGTACTTC. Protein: CASSPLVQETQYF.

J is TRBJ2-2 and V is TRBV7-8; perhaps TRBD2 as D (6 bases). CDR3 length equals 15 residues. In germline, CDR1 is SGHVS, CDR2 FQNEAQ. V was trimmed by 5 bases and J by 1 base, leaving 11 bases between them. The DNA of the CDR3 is TGTGCCAGCAGCCCGCGGGGATGGAACACCGGGGAGCTGTTTTTT. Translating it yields CASSPRGWNTGELFF.

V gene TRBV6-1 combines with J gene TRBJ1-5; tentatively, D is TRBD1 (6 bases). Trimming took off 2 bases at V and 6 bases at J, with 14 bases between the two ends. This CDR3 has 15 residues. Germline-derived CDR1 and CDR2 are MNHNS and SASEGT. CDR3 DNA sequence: TGTGCCAGCAGTGAATTCAAGGGGGGCATTCAGCCCCAGCATTTT. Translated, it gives CASSEFKGGIQPQHF.